These 17 T cell receptor beta chains were all obtained from the same sample, sequenced in a study of vaccination effects on CD4 cells after COVID-19. The antigens for these receptors are not known. Here immunoSEQ multiplex PCR was the method, and the copy in TCRdb shows in-frame clones only, minus some. The data contain tens of thousands of clones, roughly three quarters of them seen just once; the ten biggest clones take up 3.5% to 4.5%. Viral peptide pool expansion of antigen-specific CD4+ T cells preceded sequencing in the ViraFEST assay. Subsequent to less than eleven days of culture, CD4+ T cells were isolated. Vaccine recipients, nucleocapsid antibody negative, had no prior SARS-CoV-2 infection. This material consisted of CD4+ T cells from PBMCs cultured with HCoV-OC43 spike peptides, taken before COVID-19 vaccination. Sample subset: HCoV-OC43 spike overlapping peptide pool stimulation. These receptor sequences come from a human donor who received a COVID-19 vaccine.

This clone was counted once. The chain has TRBV6-1 and TRBJ1-1, with D unresolved. The CDR3 is made up of 13 amino acids. CDR1 MNHNS and CDR2 SASEGT come from the germline V gene. Trimming pared 2 bases from V and 1 base from J, leaving 5 bases between. CDR3 bases: TGTGCCAGCAGTGAAAGCAGGAACACTGAAGCTTTCTTT. Its translation is CASSESRNTEAFF.

The chain uses TRBV6-6 and TRBJ2-7; 7 bases align to TRBD1. Germline CDR1 is MNHNY and CDR2 is SVGAGI (reference sequence). There are 14 residues in the CDR3. With 1 base clipped from V and 3 bases from J, the junction kept 3 bases outside the gene matches. The CDR3 sequence is CASSYLGQDYEQYV. The CDR3 DNA reads TGTGCCAGCAGTTACTTAGGACAGGACTACGAGCAGTACGTC.

In its sample, this clone was seen once. This chain uses TRBV24-1 with TRBJ2-5; D is perhaps TRBD1 or TRBD2 (5 bases each). Germline values: CDR1 KGHDR, CDR2 SFDVKD. This CDR3 contains 15 residues. V lost 3 bases and J lost 5, with 15 bases in between. CDR3 in amino acids: CATSDARDRRETQYF. The CDR3 bases are TGTGCCACCAGTGATGCCCGGGACCGACGGGAGACCCAGTACTTC.

V usage is TRBV30 and J usage is TRBJ1-2; no clear D. Germline V gene sequence: CDR1 GTSNPN, CDR2 SVGIG (reference sequence). V lost 0 bases, J lost 4 bases, and 6 bases lay in between. CDR3 length equals 12 residues. The CDR3 loop reads CAWSVTAYGYTF. The CDR3 DNA reads as TGTGCCTGGAGTGTGACCGCCTATGGCTACACCTTC.

This chain joins TRBV29-1 and TRBJ2-6; D is possibly TRBD2 (6 bases). The CDR3 extends over 14 amino acids. V dropped 4 bases and J dropped 4 bases, with 11 bases sitting between them. Germline V lookup: CDR1 SQVTM, CDR2 ANQGSEA. Written as DNA, the CDR3 is TGCAGCGTTGGTCGGGGGACCGGGGCCAACGTCCTGACTTTC. Protein product: CSVGRGTGANVLTF.

The chain recombines TRBV7-2 with TRBJ1-5, with D maybe TRBD1 (6 bases). The V end lost 5 bases, the J end lost 9 bases, and 20 bases lay between the germline ends. The CDR3 has 15 residues. Germline values: CDR1 SGHTA, CDR2 FQGNSA. The CDR3 nucleotides are TGTGCCAGCAGCCCCCCCCCGACAGGTTCAGGGCCCCAGCATTTT. Translated: CASSPPPTGSGPQHF. Looking up the rest from reference TRBV7-2 and TRBJ1-5 gives the full variable domain: GAGVSQSPSNKVTEKGKDVELRCDPISGHTALYWYRQSLGQGLEFLIYFQGNSAPDKSGLPSDRFSAERTGGSVSTLTIQRTQQEDSAVYLCASSPPPTGSGPQHFGDGTRLSIL.

This clone was found a few times. This rearrangement joins TRBV6-6 to TRBJ1-5; 9 nucleotides agree with TRBD1. After removal of 7 bases from V and 6 bases from J, the junction contained 7 bases not matched to a gene. This CDR3 spans 14 amino acids. Germline CDR1 reads MNHNY; CDR2 reads SVGAGI (reference sequence). The CDR3 nucleotides are TGTGCCAGCAACTATGGACAGGGGAGTCAGCCCCAGCATTTT. Encoded protein: CASNYGQGSQPQHF.

The V gene is TRBV7-2, the J gene TRBJ2-6; D possibly matches TRBD1 or TRBD2 (5 bases each). CDR3 size: 15 residues. Germline assignment: CDR1 SGHTA and CDR2 FQGNSA. The V end was cut by 3 bases, the J end by 4 bases, with 10 bases between. The CDR3 sequence is CASSLVGTGANVLTF. In nucleotides, the CDR3 is TGTGCCAGCAGCTTGGTCGGGACCGGGGCCAACGTCCTGACTTTC. The full variable domain, rest sourced from reference TRBV7-2 and TRBJ2-6, is GAGVSQSPSNKVTEKGKDVELRCDPISGHTALYWYRQSLGQGLEFLIYFQGNSAPDKSGLPSDRFSAERTGGSVSTLTIQRTQQEDSAVYLCASSLVGTGANVLTFGAGSRLTVL.

The J gene is TRBJ1-3, the V gene TRBV19; D is unclear. Germline values: CDR1 LNHDA, CDR2 SQIVND (reference sequence). The ends were cut back, 7 bases at V and 4 bases at J, with 14 bases in the middle. CDR3 size: 14 residues. The chain's CDR3 is CASTKEASGNTIYF. The CDR3 DNA reads as TGTGCCAGTACCAAGGAGGCGTCGGGAAACACCATATATTTT. Looking up the rest from reference TRBV19 and TRBJ1-3 gives the full variable domain: DGGITQSPKYLFRKEGQNVTLSCEQNLNHDAMYWYRQDPGQGLRLIYYSQIVNDFQKGDIAEGYSVSREKKESFPLTVTSAQKNPTAFYLCASTKEASGNTIYFGEGSWLTVV.

The V and J genes are TRBV2 and TRBJ2-3; D is possibly TRBD2 (7 bases). The CDR3 sequence is 15 residues long. The V end lost 4 bases, the J end lost 0 bases, and 11 bases lay between the germline ends. Germline V gene lookup returns CDR1 SNHLY and CDR2 FYNNEI. The CDR3: CASSAGGASTDTQYF. The CDR3 coding sequence is TGTGCCAGCAGTGCGGGGGGCGCTAGCACAGATACGCAGTATTTT. Full variable domain (remainder filled in from reference TRBV2 and TRBJ2-3): EPEVTQTPSHQVTQMGQEVILRCVPISNHLYFYWYRQILGQKVEFLVSFYNNEISEKSEIFDDQFSVERPDGSNFTLKIRSTKLEDSAMYFCASSAGGASTDTQYFGPGTRLTVL.

Only a few counts were recorded for this clone. The chain uses TRBV30 and TRBJ1-6, with a tentative D call TRBD1 (5 bases). The V gene's germline CDR1 is GTSNPN and CDR2 SVGIG (reference sequence). The CDR3 contains 15 residues. The V and J ends lost 1 base and 0 bases respectively, with 7 bases between them. CDR3 amino acids: CAWSDRHSYNSPLHF. The CDR3, as DNA: TGTGCCTGGAGTGACAGGCACTCCTATAATTCACCCCTCCACTTT.

This clone was seen a few times. This chain joins TRBV6-5 and TRBJ1-2; 9 nucleotides agree with TRBD1. CDR1 MNHEY and CDR2 SVGAGI come from the germline V gene. This CDR3 is built from 15 residues. V lost 8 bases to trimming and J lost 2 bases; unmatched junction nucleotides: 9. The CDR3 nucleotides are TGTGCCAGCGTTCCGGGACAGGGACTGAACTATGGCTACACCTTC. As protein: CASVPGQGLNYGYTF.

The rearrangement joins TRBV19 to TRBJ1-2; D might be TRBD1 (6 bases). There are 17 residues in the CDR3. Germline CDR1 is LNHDA and CDR2 is SQIVND (reference sequence). V gave up 4 bases and J gave up 0 bases, with 18 bases separating them. CDR3 amino acids: CASSTSLLWGPNYGYTF. DNA of the CDR3: TGTGCCAGTAGTACCAGTCTCTTGTGGGGGCCTAACTATGGCTACACCTTC.

The chain recombines TRBV4-1 with TRBJ1-4; TRBD1 aligns across 7 bases. Germline-derived CDR1 and CDR2 are MGHRA and YSYEKL. V lost 6 bases, J lost 0 bases, and 4 bases stayed unmatched. CDR3 size: 15 residues. The CDR3 loop is CASSQTGPTNEKLFF. Written as DNA, the CDR3 is TGCGCCAGCAGTCAGACAGGGCCAACTAATGAAAAACTGTTTTTT.

The V gene is TRBV30, the J gene TRBJ2-5; D ambiguous. V was pared by 0 bases and J by 4 bases, with 12 bases between. The V gene's germline CDR1 is GTSNPN and CDR2 SVGIG (reference sequence). This CDR3 has 14 amino acids. CDR3 sequence (DNA): TGTGCCTGGAGTGTATCCTGGGCACGAGAGACCCAGTACTTC. Amino acids: CAWSVSWARETQYF.

The rearrangement links TRBV18 to TRBJ2-3, with a tentative D call TRBD1 (5 bases). Germline loops: CDR1 KGHSH, CDR2 LQKENI. V shed 3 bases and J shed 1 base, with 5 bases lying between them. This CDR3 spans 13 amino acids. This chain's CDR3 is CASSPGRTDTQYF. CDR3 DNA: TGTGCCAGCTCACCGGGGCGCACAGATACGCAGTATTTT.

This chain connects TRBV7-2 to TRBJ2-7; 9 nucleotides match TRBD2. The junction had 5 bases not matched to a gene; V was cut back by 2 bases and J by 3 bases. Germline loops: CDR1 SGHTA, CDR2 FQGNSA. The CDR3 is 15 residues long. In DNA form, the CDR3 reads TGTGCCAGCAGCTTAAATAGCGGGGGTCACTACGAGCAGTACGTC. Translation: CASSLNSGGHYEQYV.